The T cell receptor beta chain described here comes from a study of low-dose radiotherapy and immunotherapy resistance in tumors. Study-wide context: Doses of 0.5 Gy per fraction every 2 weeks, totaling 6.5 Gy, went to Cohort 1. The patients were given nivolumab 240 mg every two weeks and ipilimumab 1 mg/kg every six weeks, through an intravenous route.

Gene-specific TRAV and TRBV primers were used for first-strand cDNA, covering alpha and beta chains. With a V-primer adapter and a constant-region primer, TCRs were amplified for about 22 PCR cycles. TCRdb ran MiXCR on the reads and lists one entry per CDR3 protein. Seen here are about 39,000 distinct CDR3 sequences, about 20% observed once, and the top ten hold about a tenth. This clonotype was picked up many times. Germline CDR1 and CDR2: GTSNPN and SVGIG (reference sequence). The CDR3 loop spans 15 amino acids. Trimming took 2 bases from V and 4 from J, leaving 15 bases between them. Noted time point: after trial treatment. As for treatment: LDRT plus nivolumab, ipilimumab, low-dose cyclophosphamide and aspirin (RACIN trial). The study gave donors nivolumab, ipilimumab, aspirin, low-dose cyclophosphamide and low-dose radiotherapy. Eligible patients bore advanced solid tumors devoid of tumor-infiltrating lymphocytes.

This receptor was obtained from a female donor with ovarian cancer. The sample consisted of PBMCs, taken after low-dose radiotherapy plus immunotherapy. The gene calls are TRBV30 and TRBJ2-1; the D gene is possibly TRBD2 (6 bases). The CDR3 here is CAWSQSGSLYNEQFF. The CDR3 DNA reads TGTGCCTGGAGTCAGAGCGGGTCGTTATACAATGAGCAGTTCTTC.